The present entry profiles one TCR beta chain with its context. The data are from a study of blood T cell repertoires in COVID-19. Under the authors' procedure: How many nucleated cells were present was estimated from reference gene primer amplification. Assay used: immunoSEQ multiplex PCR; TCRdb lists only in-frame clones, some missing. Clonal size and the V and J genes are those of that table, whereas D and trimming came from the DNA. Of approximately 240,000 clones listed, under 95% are singletons. The sample taken for sequencing was PBMCs or T cells enriched from blood (not recorded which). This receptor was identified in a woman between 18 and 29 years old who had recovered from COVID-19.

For the CDR3, the DNA is TGTGCCAGCAGCTTAGGGCAGGGGATATCCAATGAGCAGTTCTTC. As protein: CASSLGQGISNEQFF. The chain has TRBV11-3 and TRBJ2-1; TRBD1 might be the D (6 bases). The length of the CDR3 is 15 residues. Germline CDR1 is SGHNT and CDR2 is YENEEA. Trimming shortened V by 1 base and J by 6 bases, and 13 bases separated the two germline ends.